This T cell receptor beta chain originates from a study of Ad26.COV2.S vaccination and SARS-CoV-2 variants. Using immunoSEQ multiplex PCR, the repertoire was profiled, and TCRdb retains in-frame clones only, with some absent. This sample has around 170,000 clones, with around 90% found just once. CDR1 is MNHEY and CDR2 is SMNVEV in the germline V gene (reference sequence). The junction had 7 bases not matched to a gene; V was cut back by 2 bases and J by 6 bases. The CDR3 length is 16 residues. The material was peripheral blood, obtained after recovery from COVID-19. The chain employs TRBV27 and TRBJ2-7; 13 bases agree with TRBD2. This receptor was obtained from a human donor who had recovered from COVID-19. The CDR3 region has the DNA TGTGCCAGCAGTTTAAGGGGGGGACTAGCGGGACCCGAGCAGTACTTC. Amino acid sequence: CASSLRGGLAGPEQYF.